Following are 17 T cell receptor beta chains from one sample sequenced in a study of blood T cell repertoires in COVID-19. Produced via immunoSEQ multiplex PCR; TCRdb's table is partial and in-frame only. The data contain around 100,000 clones, approximately 87% of them singletons. The sample consisted of peripheral blood. The receptors stem from a woman aged 25 to 39 with acute or convalescent COVID-19.

V is TRBV3-1 (or the pseudogene TRBV3-2) and J is TRBJ2-7, with D possibly matching TRBD1 (6 bases). Germline CDR1 LGHDT, CDR2 YNNKEL (reference sequence). V was clipped by 4 bases and J by 0 bases, with 10 bases between them. The CDR3 length is 14 residues. The CDR3 coding sequence is TGTGCCAGCAGCCCGGACAGCAGCTCCTACGAGCAGTACTTC. Its translation is CASSPDSSSYEQYF.

The chain has TRBV29-1 and TRBJ1-2, with 8 bases lining up with TRBD1. This CDR3 is 15 amino acids long. V lost 4 bases and J lost 3; bases outside the gene matches: 10. Germline V gene sequence: CDR1 SQVTM, CDR2 ANQGSEA. CDR3 nucleotides: TGCAGCGTTGTTCCGTGGCAGGGGGCTTACTATGGCTACACCTTC. Translated, it gives CSVVPWQGAYYGYTF.

This chain connects TRBV28 to TRBJ1-4, with D possibly matching TRBD1 (5 bases). The germline V and J ends were trimmed by 6 bases and 4 bases, with 12 bases remaining between them. This CDR3 is built from 14 residues. Germline V CDR1 and CDR2: MDHEN, SYDVKM. The DNA for the CDR3 is TGTGCCAGCAGCGTTGGAGGGGATAATGAAAAACTGTTTTTT. Translated, it gives CASSVGGDNEKLFF.

The chain joins TRBV11-3 to TRBJ1-2; TRBD1 matches at 11 bases. Germline lookup yields CDR1 SGHNT and CDR2 YENEEA. V lost 6 bases to trimming and J lost 8 bases; unmatched junction nucleotides: 20. The CDR3 sequence is 18 residues long. The CDR3 sequence is CASSSTAPLPGQGGGYTF. The CDR3, as DNA: TGTGCCAGCAGTTCGACAGCCCCCCTCCCGGGACAGGGGGGGGGCTACACCTTC.

The chain links TRBV18 to TRBJ1-1; the match to TRBD1 covers 9 bases. CDR1 is KGHSH, CDR2 LQKENI, per germline. The trim removed 0 bases at V and 3 bases at J, leaving 2 bases unmatched. CDR3 length: 15 amino acids. The CDR3 nucleotides are TGTGCCAGCTCACCACCGGACAGGGGAGACACTGAAGCTTTCTTT. Its protein product is CASSPPDRGDTEAFF. The full variable domain, with the rest looked up from reference TRBV18 and TRBJ1-1, is NAGVMQNPRHLVRRRGQEARLRCSPMKGHSHVYWYRQLPEEGLKFMVYLQKENIIDESGMPKERFSAEFPKEGPSILRIQQVVRGDSAAYFCASSPPDRGDTEAFFGQGTRLTVV.

V and J are TRBV11-3 and TRBJ1-1, with D possibly matching TRBD1 (6 bases). Per germline, CDR1 SGHNT and CDR2 YENEEA. V was trimmed by 5 bases and J by 4 bases, leaving 20 bases between them. This CDR3 is 16 amino acids long. This CDR3 reads CASSPYGGPLGTEAFF. DNA for the CDR3: TGTGCCAGCAGCCCCTACGGGGGGCCACTGGGCACTGAAGCTTTCTTT. The variable domain in full, completed from reference TRBV11-3 and TRBJ1-1, reads EAGVVQSPRYKIIEKKQPVAFWCNPISGHNTLYWYLQNLGQGPELLIRYENEEAVDDSQLPKDRFSAERLKGVDSTLKIQPAELGDSAVYLCASSPYGGPLGTEAFFGQGTRLTVV.

The rearrangement links TRBV11-3 to TRBJ2-4, with 10 bases fitting TRBD1. The CDR3 spans 16 residues. Trimming at V came to 4 bases and at J to 4 bases, leaving 7 bases not matched to a gene. CDR1 and CDR2 from the germline V gene are SGHNT and YENEEA. The CDR3 here is CASSSLGTGVKNIQYF. The CDR3 DNA reads TGTGCCAGCAGCTCCCTCGGGACAGGGGTGAAAAACATTCAGTACTTC. Using reference TRBV11-3 and TRBJ2-4 for the parts outside the CDR3, the full variable domain is EAGVVQSPRYKIIEKKQPVAFWCNPISGHNTLYWYLQNLGQGPELLIRYENEEAVDDSQLPKDRFSAERLKGVDSTLKIQPAELGDSAVYLCASSSLGTGVKNIQYFGAGTRLSVL.

V and J are TRBV19 and TRBJ1-1; TRBD1 aligns across 7 bases. The length of the CDR3 is 17 residues. Germline V CDR1 and CDR2: LNHDA, SQIVND (reference sequence). V dropped 7 bases and J dropped 0; count of bases not matched to a gene: 14. The DNA for the CDR3 is TGTGCCAGTACCGATCACAGGGGAGGTTTAATGAACACTGAAGCTTTCTTT. This gives the protein CASTDHRGGLMNTEAFF.

The chain combines TRBV5-1 with TRBJ2-3; 11 bases align to TRBD2. V shed 4 bases, J shed 4 bases, and the junction held 5 bases outside the gene matches. The CDR3 is made up of 15 amino acids. Germline lookup yields CDR1 SGHRS and CDR2 YFSETQ. This CDR3 is CASSPIAGGADTQYF. The DNA for the CDR3 is TGCGCCAGCAGCCCTATAGCGGGGGGGGCAGATACGCAGTATTTT.

CDR3 DNA sequence: TGTGCCAGCAGCCTCTTAGCGGGACTCTACGAGCAGTACTTC. Its protein product is CASSLLAGLYEQYF. J is TRBJ2-7 and V is TRBV7-9; TRBD2 matches at 8 bases. CDR3 length: 14 residues. The germline V gene encodes CDR1 SEHNR and CDR2 FQNEAQ (reference sequence). J was trimmed by 3 bases and V by 5 bases; bases with no gene match: 6. Using reference TRBV7-9 and TRBJ2-7 for the parts outside the CDR3, the full variable domain is DTGVSQNPRHKITKRGQNVTFRCDPISEHNRLYWYRQTLGQGPEFLTYFQNEAQLEKSRLLSDRFSAERPKGSFSTLEIQRTEQGDSAMYLCASSLLAGLYEQYFGPGTRLTVT.

V gene TRBV6-5 combines with J gene TRBJ1-1; D is ambiguous. The germline gives CDR1 MNHEY, CDR2 SVGAGI. CDR3 length: 14 amino acids. V was pared by 5 bases and J by 2 bases, with 12 bases between. The CDR3 loop reads CASSRGRGNTEAFF. In DNA, the CDR3 is TGTGCCAGCAGTCGCGGGCGGGGTAACACTGAAGCTTTCTTT.

This chain links TRBV10-2 with TRBJ1-1; unclear D gene. Germline-derived CDR1 and CDR2 are WSHSY and SAAADI. The ends were cut back, 0 bases at V and 4 bases at J, with 3 bases in the middle. This CDR3 has 12 residues. CDR3 loop: CASSESSTEAFF. In DNA, the CDR3 is TGCGCCAGCAGTGAGTCCTCCACTGAAGCTTTCTTT.

The chain combines TRBV5-1 with TRBJ2-1; 11 nucleotides align to TRBD2. Per germline, CDR1 SGHRS and CDR2 YFSETQ. This CDR3 contains 18 residues. V lost 0 bases to trimming and J lost 7 bases; unmatched junction nucleotides: 12. DNA for the CDR3: TGCGCCAGCAGCTTGGGCCCCCTAACTAGCGGGGGAGGTAATGAGCAGTTCTTC. It specifies CASSLGPLTSGGGNEQFF.

The chain joins TRBV2 to TRBJ2-4; weak D call: TRBD2 (6 bases). Germline lookup yields CDR1 SNHLY and CDR2 FYNNEI. Deletions cut 6 bases from V and 6 bases from J, with 9 bases between. The CDR3 spans 12 residues. The CDR3 sequence is CASRLGRNIQYF. DNA for the CDR3: TGTGCCAGCAGGCTCGGGAGAAACATTCAGTACTTC.

The chain combines TRBV30 with TRBJ1-2; possibly TRBD1 for D (5 bases). The V gene lost 4 bases and the J gene lost 3 bases, with 18 bases spanning the gap. The CDR3 has 15 amino acids. CDR1 is GTSNPN, CDR2 SVGIG, per germline (reference sequence). Here the CDR3 reads CAWTFRAGGDYGYTF. The CDR3 DNA reads as TGTGCCTGGACGTTCAGGGCAGGAGGGGACTATGGCTACACCTTC.

This sequence joins TRBV5-1 and TRBJ2-2; 9 bases line up with TRBD2. Germline values: CDR1 SGHRS, CDR2 YFSETQ. Losses at the gene ends were 2 bases for V and 6 bases for J; bases not matched to a gene: 5. There are 15 residues in the CDR3. The CDR3 loop is CASSFSGTSPGELFF. The CDR3 DNA is TGCGCCAGCAGCTTCTCCGGGACTAGCCCCGGGGAGCTGTTTTTT. Together with reference TRBV5-1 and TRBJ2-2, the CDR3 gives the full variable domain: KAGVTQTPRYLIKTRGQQVTLSCSPISGHRSVSWYQQTPGQGLQFLFEYFSETQRNKGNFPGRFSGRQFSNSRSEMNVSTLELGDSALYLCASSFSGTSPGELFFGEGSRLTVL.

For the CDR3, the DNA is TGTGCCAGTAGTATTGGGCAGGGACTTTTCCCTTACACCGGGGAGCTGTTTTTT. This gives the protein CASSIGQGLFPYTGELFF. The rearrangement joins TRBV19 to TRBJ2-2; D possibly corresponds to TRBD2 (6 bases). The CDR3 length is 18 residues. V gave up 3 bases and J gave up 3 bases, with 20 bases separating them. Germline CDR1 and CDR2: LNHDA and SQIVND (reference sequence). Together with reference TRBV19 and TRBJ2-2, the CDR3 gives the full variable domain: DGGITQSPKYLFRKEGQNVTLSCEQNLNHDAMYWYRQDPGQGLRLIYYSQIVNDFQKGDIAEGYSVSREKKESFPLTVTSAQKNPTAFYLCASSIGQGLFPYTGELFFGEGSRLTVL.